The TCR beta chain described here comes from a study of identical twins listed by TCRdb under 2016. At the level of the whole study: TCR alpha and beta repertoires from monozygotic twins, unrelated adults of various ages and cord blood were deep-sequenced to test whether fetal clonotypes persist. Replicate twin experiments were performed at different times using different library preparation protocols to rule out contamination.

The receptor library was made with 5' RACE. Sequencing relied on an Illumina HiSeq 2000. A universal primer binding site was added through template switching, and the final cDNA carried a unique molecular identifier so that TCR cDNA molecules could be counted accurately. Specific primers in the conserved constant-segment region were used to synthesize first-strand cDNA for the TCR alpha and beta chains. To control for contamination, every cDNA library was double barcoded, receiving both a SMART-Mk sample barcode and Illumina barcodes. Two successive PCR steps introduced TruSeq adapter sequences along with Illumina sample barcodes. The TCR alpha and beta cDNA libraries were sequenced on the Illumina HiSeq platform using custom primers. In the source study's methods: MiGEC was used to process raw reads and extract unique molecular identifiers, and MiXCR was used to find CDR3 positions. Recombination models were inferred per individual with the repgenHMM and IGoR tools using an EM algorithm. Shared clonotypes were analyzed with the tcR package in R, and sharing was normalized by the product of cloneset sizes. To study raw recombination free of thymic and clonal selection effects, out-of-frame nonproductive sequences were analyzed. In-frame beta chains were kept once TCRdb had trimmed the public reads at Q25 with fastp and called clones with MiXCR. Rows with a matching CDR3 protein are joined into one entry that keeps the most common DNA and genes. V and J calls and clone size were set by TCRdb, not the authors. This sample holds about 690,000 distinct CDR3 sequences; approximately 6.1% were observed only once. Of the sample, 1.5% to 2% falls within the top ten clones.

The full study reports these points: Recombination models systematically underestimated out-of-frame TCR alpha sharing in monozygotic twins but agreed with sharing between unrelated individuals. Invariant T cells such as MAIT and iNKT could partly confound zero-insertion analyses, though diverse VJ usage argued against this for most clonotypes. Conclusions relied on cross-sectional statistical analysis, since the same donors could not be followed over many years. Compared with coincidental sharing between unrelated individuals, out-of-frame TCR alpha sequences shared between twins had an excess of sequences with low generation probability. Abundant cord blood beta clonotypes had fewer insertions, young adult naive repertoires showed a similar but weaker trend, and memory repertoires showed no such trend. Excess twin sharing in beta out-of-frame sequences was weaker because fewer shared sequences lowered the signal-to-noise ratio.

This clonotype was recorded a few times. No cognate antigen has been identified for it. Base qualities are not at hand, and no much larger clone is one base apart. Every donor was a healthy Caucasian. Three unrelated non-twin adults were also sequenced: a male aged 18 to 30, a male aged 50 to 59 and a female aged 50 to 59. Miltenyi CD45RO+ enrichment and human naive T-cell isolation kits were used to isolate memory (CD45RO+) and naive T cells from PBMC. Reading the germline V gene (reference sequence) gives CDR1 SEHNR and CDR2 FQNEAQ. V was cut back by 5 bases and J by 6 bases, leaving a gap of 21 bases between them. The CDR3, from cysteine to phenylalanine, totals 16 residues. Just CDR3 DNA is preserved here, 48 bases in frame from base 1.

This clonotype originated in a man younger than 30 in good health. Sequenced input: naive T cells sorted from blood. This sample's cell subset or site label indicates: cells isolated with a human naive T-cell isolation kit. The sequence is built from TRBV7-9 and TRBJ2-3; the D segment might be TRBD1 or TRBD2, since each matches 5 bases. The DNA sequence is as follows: TGTGCCAGCAGCCATCACGGTGGGGGATCCCCGGATACGCAGTATTTT. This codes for CASSHHGGGSPDTQYF. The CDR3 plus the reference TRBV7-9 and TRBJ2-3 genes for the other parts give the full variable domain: DTGVSQNPRHKITKRGQNVTFRCDPISEHNRLYWYRQTLGQGPEFLTYFQNEAQLEKSRLLSDRFSAERPKGSFSTLEIQRTEQGDSAMYLCASSHHGGGSPDTQYFGPGTRLTVL.